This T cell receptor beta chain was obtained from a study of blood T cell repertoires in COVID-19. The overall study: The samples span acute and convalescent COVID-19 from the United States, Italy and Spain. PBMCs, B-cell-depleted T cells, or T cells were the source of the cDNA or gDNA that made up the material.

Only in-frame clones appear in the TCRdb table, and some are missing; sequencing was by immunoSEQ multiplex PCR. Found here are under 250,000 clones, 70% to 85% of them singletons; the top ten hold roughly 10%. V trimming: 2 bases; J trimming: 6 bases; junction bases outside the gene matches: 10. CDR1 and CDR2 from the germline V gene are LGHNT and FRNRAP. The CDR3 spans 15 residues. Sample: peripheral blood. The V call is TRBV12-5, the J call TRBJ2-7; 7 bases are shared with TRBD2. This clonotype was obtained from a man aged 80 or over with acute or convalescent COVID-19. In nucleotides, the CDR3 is TGTGCTAGTGGTTTGCCCCCTAGCGGTTCAGGCGAGCAGTACTTC. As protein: CASGLPPSGSGEQYF.